What follows are 23 T cell receptor beta chains derived from one specimen sequenced in a study of shared clonotypes between healthy human individuals (dated by TCRdb to about 2020). Library preparation was by the immunoSEQ multiplex PCR assay. TCRdb limited this immuneACCESS table to in-frame rearrangements with V and J called. A share of clones is missing; checked studies link under half to unresolved V genes, and the rest is unexplained. This sample has around 2.1 million clones in its table, and about 94% of those were observed once. Jointly, the top ten make up roughly 0.13% of the sample. Sequencing was done on a sample of naive CD4+ T cells sorted from blood. The cell subset or site label on this specimen signifies: CD45RA+ positively selected. Every receptor here comes from a man aged 18 to 29 in good health.

The genes are TRBV5-1 and TRBJ1-4; D is ambiguous. Trimming took off 4 bases at V and 4 bases at J, with 11 bases between the two ends. The CDR3 runs to 14 residues. Germline CDR1 SGHRS, CDR2 YFSETQ. This CDR3 is CASSVGRLNEKLFF. CDR3 DNA sequence: TGCGCCAGCAGCGTGGGGAGACTTAATGAAAAACTGTTTTTT.

This clone occurred once. The V and J genes are TRBV19 and TRBJ1-5; 11 bases map to TRBD1. CDR1 and CDR2 from the germline V gene are LNHDA and SQIVND (reference sequence). CDR3 size: 16 residues. V shed 5 bases, J shed 1 base, and the junction held 4 bases outside the gene matches. CDR3 DNA sequence: TGTGCCAGTAGTGTCGGACAGGGGGCCAGCAATCAGCCCCAGCATTTT. This encodes CASSVGQGASNQPQHF. The full variable domain, in which reference TRBV19 and TRBJ1-5 provide the parts outside the CDR3, is DGGITQSPKYLFRKEGQNVTLSCEQNLNHDAMYWYRQDPGQGLRLIYYSQIVNDFQKGDIAEGYSVSREKKESFPLTVTSAQKNPTAFYLCASSVGQGASNQPQHFGDGTRLSIL.

This rearrangement joins TRBV7-9 to TRBJ2-3, with TRBD2 matching over 9 bases. Germline V gene sequence: CDR1 SEHNR, CDR2 FQNEAQ (reference sequence). Trimming removed 3 bases from V and 4 bases from J; junction bases left unmatched: 5. The length of the CDR3 is 15 residues. The CDR3 DNA follows: TGTGCCAGCAGCTTCAATAGCGGGAGTGCAGATACGCAGTATTTT. Translated, it gives CASSFNSGSADTQYF.

The chain uses TRBV11-2 and TRBJ2-3; no reliable D call. The CDR3 covers 15 residues. V was cut by 2 bases and J by 5 bases, with 14 bases left in between. Per germline, CDR1 SGHAT and CDR2 FQNNGV. CDR3 loop: CASSLTRSPGDTQYF. In DNA form, the CDR3 reads TGTGCCAGCAGCTTAACCCGTTCTCCGGGAGATACGCAGTATTTT.

V and J are TRBV7-8 and TRBJ2-7; D remains unclear. The V gene's germline CDR1 is SGHVS and CDR2 FQNEAQ. The CDR3 extends over 14 amino acids. V was shortened by 5 bases and J by 7 bases, with 18 bases between the two germline ends. In DNA form, the CDR3 reads TGTGCCAGCAGCATCCAGGACGGACCATATGAGCAGTACTTC. Translation: CASSIQDGPYEQYF.

A remark on this clone: This CDR3 is also generated by other DNA sequences in the sample. The V and J genes are TRBV5-6 and TRBJ2-7, with a weak D call TRBD1 (6 bases). Germline V gene data show CDR1 as SGHDT and CDR2 as YYEEEE. This CDR3 spans 13 amino acids. V dropped 0 bases and J dropped 5 bases, with 9 bases sitting between them. CDR3 DNA sequence: TGTGCCAGCAGCTTGGACAGGGCACACGAGCAGTACTTC. Amino acid sequence: CASSLDRAHEQYF.

The CDR3 reads CASSRDRGVGPQHF. CDR3 nucleotide sequence: TGTGCCAGCAGTAGGGACAGGGGCGTGGGGCCCCAGCATTTT. The chain recombines TRBV28 with TRBJ1-5; 10 bases are shared with TRBD1. The CDR3 has 14 residues. With 5 bases clipped from V and 9 bases from J, the junction kept 7 bases outside the gene matches. Per the germline V gene, CDR1 is MDHEN and CDR2 is SYDVKM. The full variable domain, rest sourced from reference TRBV28 and TRBJ1-5, is DVKVTQSSRYLVKRTGEKVFLECVQDMDHENMFWYRQDPGLGLRLIYFSYDVKMKEKGDIPEGYSVSREKKERFSLILESASTNQTSMYLCASSRDRGVGPQHFGDGTRLSIL.

This clone was recorded once. This chain joins TRBV15 and TRBJ2-7, with a weak D call TRBD2 (6 bases). This CDR3 spans 18 amino acids. V lost 1 base, J lost 7 bases, and 26 bases lay in between. Germline CDR1 LNHNV, CDR2 YYDKDF (reference sequence). This CDR3 is CATSRGPDPPTSRGEQYF. The CDR3, as DNA: TGTGCCACCAGCAGAGGACCCGACCCCCCCACTAGCCGTGGGGAGCAGTACTTC.

The J gene is TRBJ1-2, the V gene TRBV6-4; D remains ambiguous. With 6 bases removed from V and 4 bases from J, the gap between germline ends came to 9 bases. This CDR3 spans 12 amino acids. Germline V CDR1 and CDR2: MRHNA, SNTAGT. The CDR3 DNA reads as TGTGCCAGCAGCGCGGACGGCTATGGCTACACCTTC. Its translation is CASSADGYGYTF.

In regard to this clone: Other DNA variants within this sample encode the same CDR3. The V call is TRBV30, the J call TRBJ2-7; D not resolved. Per the germline V gene, CDR1 is GTSNPN and CDR2 is SVGIG (reference sequence). The V and J ends lost 3 bases and 3 bases respectively, with 9 bases between them. This CDR3 is 12 amino acids long. This CDR3 is CAWSLRSYEQYF. The CDR3 nucleotides are TGTGCCTGGAGCCTTCGCAGCTACGAGCAGTACTTC. The whole variable domain, filled in from reference TRBV30 and TRBJ2-7, reads SQTIHQWPATLVQPVGSPLSLECTVEGTSNPNLYWYRQAAGRGLQLLFYSVGIGQISSEVPQNLSASRPQDRQFILSSKKLLLSDSGFYLCAWSLRSYEQYFGPGTRLTVT.

The chain joins TRBV11-2 to TRBJ2-1; TRBD2 might be the D (5 bases). This CDR3 region has 15 residues. Between the trimmed V and J ends, which lost 4 bases and 3 bases, there was a span of 13 bases. Germline lookup yields CDR1 SGHAT and CDR2 FQNNGV. The chain's CDR3 is CASSSLPTSYNEQFF. The CDR3 DNA follows: TGTGCCAGCAGCTCCCTTCCCACTAGCTACAATGAGCAGTTCTTC.

The V and J genes are TRBV7-9 and TRBJ2-7; 9 nucleotides match TRBD2. Germline loops: CDR1 SEHNR, CDR2 FQNEAQ (reference sequence). This CDR3 is 14 amino acids long. Trimming at V came to 4 bases and at J to 2 bases, leaving 3 bases not matched to a gene. CDR3 residues: CASSSSGTTYEQYF. The CDR3 DNA reads as TGTGCCAGCAGCTCTAGCGGGACAACCTACGAGCAGTACTTC.

V gene TRBV18 combines with J gene TRBJ1-5; tentative D call: TRBD1 (5 bases). CDR3 size: 15 residues. Trimming took 6 bases from V and 6 from J, leaving 18 bases between them. CDR1 and CDR2 from the germline V gene are KGHSH and LQKENI. CDR3 bases: TGTGCCAGCTCGCAATCTCCAGGGCTGGCTCAGCCCCAGCATTTT. Translating it yields CASSQSPGLAQPQHF.

V usage is TRBV5-6 and J usage is TRBJ2-7; a possible D gene is TRBD2 (5 bases). The CDR3 contains 13 residues. Trimming shortened V by 6 bases and J by 4 bases, and 14 bases separated the two germline ends. Germline V gene sequence: CDR1 SGHDT, CDR2 YYEEEE. CDR3 bases: TGTGCCAGCAACCCCCCGGGGAGATACGAGCAGTACTTC. Its translation is CASNPPGRYEQYF.

The chain uses TRBV5-6 and TRBJ2-7; D not certain. The CDR3 contains 14 residues. V lost 4 bases, J lost 0 bases, and 11 bases lay in between. In germline, CDR1 is SGHDT, CDR2 YYEEEE. The CDR3 region has the DNA TGTGCCAGCAGCAGTGCTCCCGGCTCCTACGAGCAGTACTTC. Translation: CASSSAPGSYEQYF.

The gene calls are TRBV6-6 and TRBJ1-2; 8 bases match TRBD1. V was pared by 5 bases and J by 4 bases, with 12 bases of the junction left unmatched. There are 16 residues in the CDR3. Per germline, CDR1 MNHNY and CDR2 SVGAGI (reference sequence). The CDR3 here is CASSPGFAGTGYGYTF. DNA for the CDR3: TGTGCCAGCAGTCCGGGGTTCGCCGGGACAGGCTATGGCTACACCTTC.

The V call is TRBV6-1, the J call TRBJ1-2; 7 bases are shared with TRBD1. The CDR3 runs to 15 residues. The J segment lost 1 base and the V segment lost 4 bases, leaving 6 bases of the junction unmatched. Germline loops: CDR1 MNHNS, CDR2 SASEGT. CDR3 DNA sequence: TGTGCCAGCAGTGTTCAGGGGGGGGATAACTATGGCTACACCTTC. Translation gives CASSVQGGDNYGYTF.

This chain links TRBV11-2 with TRBJ1-1; TRBD1 might be the D (6 bases). The CDR3 covers 16 residues. CDR1 SGHAT and CDR2 FQNNGV come from the germline V gene. The ends were cut back, 4 bases at V and 1 base at J, with 16 bases in the middle. The CDR3 sequence is CASSSDKGEKNTEAFF. DNA for the CDR3: TGTGCCAGCAGCTCCGATAAGGGGGAGAAGAACACTGAAGCTTTCTTT. Complete variable domain (other parts from reference TRBV11-2 and TRBJ1-1): EAGVAQSPRYKIIEKRQSVAFWCNPISGHATLYWYQQILGQGPKLLIQFQNNGVVDDSQLPKDRFSAERLKGVDSTLKIQPAKLEDSAVYLCASSSDKGEKNTEAFFGQGTRLTVV.

The rearrangement links TRBV4-1 to TRBJ2-2; D gene unclear. Trimming removed 0 bases from V and 0 bases from J, with 8 bases in between. The CDR3 loop spans 16 amino acids. CDR1 is MGHRA, CDR2 YSYEKL, per germline. For the CDR3, the DNA is TGCGCCAGCAGCCAAGAGGCGGTACCGAACACCGGGGAGCTGTTTTTT. It translates to CASSQEAVPNTGELFF.

The genes are TRBV10-3 and TRBJ2-7; the match to TRBD1 covers 8 bases. Trimming took 5 bases from V and 3 from J; bases not matched to a gene: 6. The CDR3 runs to 14 residues. The germline V gene encodes CDR1 ENHRY and CDR2 SYGVKD. The CDR3 region is CAISRGQGDYEQYF. For the CDR3, the DNA is TGTGCCATCAGTCGCGGACAGGGAGACTACGAGCAGTACTTC.

The CDR3 DNA is TGTGCCAGCAGCGCCTTAGGACTGAACACCGGGGAGCTGTTTTTT. It is translated as CASSALGLNTGELFF. The chain joins TRBV9 to TRBJ2-2, with D perhaps TRBD2 (5 bases). Trimming shortened V by 3 bases and J by 1 base, and 10 bases separated the two germline ends. Germline lookup yields CDR1 SGDLS and CDR2 YYNGEE. The CDR3 totals 15 residues.

This sequence joins TRBV18 and TRBJ1-3; 10 positions agree with TRBD1. From germline, CDR1 is KGHSH and CDR2 LQKENI. CDR3 length: 17 amino acids. V lost 3 bases and J lost 2; bases outside the gene matches: 7. CDR3 residues: CASSPGQGVVPGNTIYF. Here the CDR3 DNA reads TGTGCCAGCTCACCCGGACAGGGGGTTGTTCCTGGAAACACCATATATTTT.

This clone was detected only once. The rearrangement links TRBV6-5 to TRBJ2-3, with 7 bases lining up with TRBD2. Germline V gene data show CDR1 as MNHEY and CDR2 as SVGAGI. The CDR3 runs to 13 residues. Trimming took 6 bases from V and 3 from J; bases not matched to a gene: 3. CDR3 amino acids: CASRPAGTDTQYF. As DNA, the CDR3 is TGTGCCAGCAGACCAGCGGGGACAGATACGCAGTATTTT.